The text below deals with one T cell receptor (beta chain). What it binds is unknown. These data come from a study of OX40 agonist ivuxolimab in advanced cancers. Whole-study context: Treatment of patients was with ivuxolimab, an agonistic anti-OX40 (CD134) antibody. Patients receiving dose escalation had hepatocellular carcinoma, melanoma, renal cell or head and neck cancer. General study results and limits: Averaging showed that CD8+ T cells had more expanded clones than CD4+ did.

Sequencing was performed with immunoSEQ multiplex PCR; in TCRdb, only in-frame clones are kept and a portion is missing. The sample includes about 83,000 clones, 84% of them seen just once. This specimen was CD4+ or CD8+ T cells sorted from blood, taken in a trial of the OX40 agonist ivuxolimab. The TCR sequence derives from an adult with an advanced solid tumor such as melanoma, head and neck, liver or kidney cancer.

The CDR3 here is CASSPGYSGANVLTF. The CDR3 DNA sequence: TGTGCCAGCAGCCCCGGATACTCTGGGGCCAACGTCCTGACTTTC. V and J are TRBV5-4 and TRBJ2-6; D is uncertain. This CDR3 has 15 amino acids. The ends were cut back, 4 bases at V and 0 bases at J, with 8 bases in the middle. Germline V gives CDR1 SGHNT, CDR2 YYREEE (reference sequence). Based on the CDR3 plus reference TRBV5-4 and TRBJ2-6, the full variable domain is ETGVTQSPTHLIKTRGQQVTLRCSSQSGHNTVSWYQQALGQGPQFIFQYYREEENGRGNFPPRFSGLQFPNYSSELNVNALELDDSALYLCASSPGYSGANVLTFGAGSRLTVL.